This T cell receptor (beta chain) was captured by sequencing in a study of blood T cell repertoires in COVID-19. Study as a whole: Sites across the United States, Italy and Spain contributed samples from acute and convalescent COVID-19. PBMCs, B-cell-depleted T cells, or T cells were the source of the cDNA or gDNA that made up the material.

Per the original data handling: Scientists estimated how many nucleated cells there were by amplifying reference gene primers. Data came from immunoSEQ multiplex PCR; TCRdb stores just in-frame clones and leaves some out. Clone size and V and J calls were adopted from that table, with D and trimming inferred from the DNA. Here the sample spans around 70,000 clones, roughly 82% being singletons. Germline CDR1 and CDR2: MNHNS and SASEGT. The CDR3 is made up of 15 amino acids. V lost 2 bases and J lost 9; bases outside the gene matches: 8. The TCR sequence derives from a woman between 55 and 75 years old with acute or convalescent COVID-19. The chain uses TRBV6-1 and TRBJ2-1; 9 nucleotides agree with TRBD2. The sample comprised peripheral blood. This chain's CDR3 is CASSEQGGLAGEQFF. The CDR3 nucleotides are TGTGCCAGCAGTGAACAGGGGGGACTAGCTGGTGAGCAGTTCTTC.